The TCR beta chain under discussion was sequenced for a study of blood T cell repertoires in COVID-19 (dated by TCRdb to the early 2020s). For the wider study: The collaborator samples originated in the United States, Italy and Spain and spanned the acute and convalescent phases of COVID-19. A de-identified subject ID, COVID-19 status, age in years and sex were almost always included in the sample metadata. Deeply sampled blood TCRbeta repertoires from subjects exposed to, actively infected with, or recovered from COVID-19 were included in the dataset. HLA class I and class II types, where available, came from metadata supplied by the sample provider rather than from assay-based typing. The repertoires were released in a freely available public database intended as a resource for research on the immune response to SARS-CoV-2. The samples were drawn from two sources: the first 160 participants of the ongoing ImmuneRACE study, and over 1,000 subjects contributed by 6 global collaborators. The prospective study material was composed of cDNA or gDNA derived from T cells, B-cell-depleted T cells, or PBMCs. Overall study results and their limits: The amount of clinical and demographic metadata varied by source and participant and was provided uncurated.

Each collaborating institution followed its own protocols to collect whole blood in K2EDTA tubes. For TCRbeta analysis, collaborators shipped samples as frozen whole blood, isolated PBMCs, or DNA extracted from either of those sample types. With respect to this clone: The antigen it binds to is not known. Base qualities are not provided; no much larger clone lies one nucleotide away.

V loses 1 base, J loses 1 base, and the germline ends lie 9 bases apart. CDR1 and CDR2 are read off the germline V gene (reference sequence) as GTSNPN and SVGIG. Including cysteine and phenylalanine, the CDR3 has 14 amino acids. Just the 42-base CDR3 DNA is kept, in frame starting at base 1. The immunoSEQ Assay, a bias-controlled multiplex PCR, was used to amplify TCRbeta CDR3 regions from genomic DNA. Under the source paper's analysis protocol: The number of nucleated cells in each sample was estimated from the amplification of reference gene primers within the assay. To quantify the absolute abundance of each unique TCRbeta CDR3 rearrangement, sequence reads were collapsed and filtered. For each sample, productive Simpson clonality was calculated as the square root of Simpson's diversity index across productive rearrangements. Not all clones reach the TCRdb copy of this immuneACCESS table, which keeps in-frame sequences only. Checked studies attribute under half of the gap to unresolved V genes and leave the rest unexplained. Clone size and the V and J calls come from that table; the DNA yielded D and trimming. The sample profile shows 110,000 to 150,000 clones; 65% to 90% of them were found once. The top ten constitute under 3% of the sample.

The sequenced sample was peripheral blood. This clonotype was sampled from a man aged 50 or older with acute or convalescent COVID-19. The rearrangement combines TRBV30 with TRBJ2-3, with TRBD2 tentatively as D gene (5 bases match). The CDR3 reads CAWSGTGGTDTQYF. The DNA sequence is given as TGTGCCTGGAGTGGGACTGGAGGCACAGATACGCAGTATTTT.